Below, 32 T cell receptor beta chains from the same sample are listed, as sequenced in a study of blood T cell repertoires in COVID-19. Assay used: immunoSEQ multiplex PCR; TCRdb lists only in-frame clones, some missing. The table shows about 130,000 clones, with 88% occurring only once. The sequencing sample was made of peripheral blood. These receptors all come from a man over 45 with acute or convalescent COVID-19.

The rearrangement links TRBV18 to TRBJ2-1; TRBD2 might be the D (5 bases). Germline V lookup: CDR1 KGHSH, CDR2 LQKENI. Trimming took 2 bases from V and 6 from J, leaving 11 bases between them. This CDR3 has 14 residues. The DNA of the CDR3 is TGTGCCAGCTCACCAACCAGGACTTTCAATGAGCAGTTCTTC. Encoded protein: CASSPTRTFNEQFF.

As regards this clone: This same CDR3 is encoded by further DNA sequences in the sample. V and J are TRBV12-3 or TRBV12-4 and TRBJ1-5, with D unclear. This CDR3 is 13 amino acids long. Trimming left V 3 bases short and J 4 bases short, with 7 bases between. The CDR3 DNA reads TGTGCCAGCAGTTTGGCCCAAAATCAGCCCCAGCATTTT. It encodes CASSLAQNQPQHF.

This clone was counted only a few times. CDR3: CASRQNSGSADTQYF. The CDR3 DNA sequence: TGCGCCAGCAGACAGAATAGCGGGAGTGCAGATACGCAGTATTTT. This sequence joins TRBV5-1 and TRBJ2-3; TRBD2 matches 9 bases. The V segment lost 5 bases and the J segment 4 bases; nucleotides outside the gene matches: 8. The CDR3 has 15 amino acids. The V gene's germline CDR1 is SGHRS and CDR2 YFSETQ.

This chain uses TRBV2 with TRBJ2-3, with D possibly matching TRBD2 (5 bases). The length of the CDR3 is 15 residues. CDR1 and CDR2 from the germline V gene are SNHLY and FYNNEI. Trimming left V 4 bases short and J 7 bases short, with 18 bases between. The CDR3 region has the DNA TGTGCCAGCAGTGGATCAAGCGGAGTAGTAAATACGCAGTATTTT. Protein sequence: CASSGSSGVVNTQYF. Full variable domain (outside the CDR3, taken from reference TRBV2 and TRBJ2-3): EPEVTQTPSHQVTQMGQEVILRCVPISNHLYFYWYRQILGQKVEFLVSFYNNEISEKSEIFDDQFSVERPDGSNFTLKIRSTKLEDSAMYFCASSGSSGVVNTQYFGPGTRLTVL.

V and J are TRBV11-1 and TRBJ2-1; TRBD2 matches at 11 bases. Per germline, CDR1 SGHAT and CDR2 FQDESV (reference sequence). This CDR3 spans 16 amino acids. J lost 8 bases, V lost 3 bases, and 9 bases had no gene match. The CDR3 loop reads CASSLMRLAGRDEQFF. The CDR3 region has the DNA TGTGCCAGCAGCTTGATGCGACTAGCGGGAAGGGATGAGCAGTTCTTC.

The chain joins TRBV6-1 to TRBJ1-1, with TRBD1 as a possible D gene (6 bases). Trimming stripped 6 bases from V and 1 base from J, with 12 bases between. This CDR3 comprises 14 residues. CDR1 and CDR2 from the germline V gene are MNHNS and SASEGT. The chain's CDR3 is CASSPQGWNTEAFF. In DNA form, the CDR3 reads TGTGCCAGCAGCCCACAGGGTTGGAACACTGAAGCTTTCTTT.

The chain is built from TRBV29-1 and TRBJ2-5, with TRBD2 matching 12 bases. Germline loops: CDR1 SQVTM, CDR2 ANQGSEA. With V trimmed by 4 bases and J by 1 base, 4 bases remained unmatched. The CDR3 consists of 15 residues. In nucleotides, the CDR3 is TGCAGCGTTGTCCCGGGACTAGCGGGCCAAGAGACCCAGTACTTC. Its translation is CSVVPGLAGQETQYF. Variable domain in full (rest from reference TRBV29-1 and TRBJ2-5): SAVISQKPSRDICQRGTSLTIQCQVDSQVTMMFWYRQQPGQSLTLIATANQGSEATYESGFVIDKFPISRPNLTFSTLTVSNMSPEDSSIYLCSVVPGLAGQETQYFGPGTRLLVL.

The chain employs TRBV11-2 and TRBJ1-6; 8 bases are a match to TRBD1. This CDR3 is 17 amino acids long. From germline, CDR1 is SGHAT and CDR2 FQNNGV. J lost 9 bases, V lost 2 bases, and 12 bases had no gene match. The CDR3 loop is CASSLTTGGSWGSPLHF. The CDR3 bases are TGTGCCAGCAGCTTAACCACAGGGGGTAGTTGGGGTTCACCCCTCCACTTT.

The chain links TRBV7-6 to TRBJ2-1; tentative D call: TRBD2 (7 bases). Germline V gene lookup returns CDR1 SGHVS and CDR2 FNYEAQ. V dropped 5 bases and J dropped 0 bases, with 11 bases sitting between them. The CDR3 sequence is 15 residues long. CDR3 loop: CASSAGASSYNEQFF. For the CDR3, the DNA is TGTGCCAGCAGCGCGGGGGCCAGCTCCTACAATGAGCAGTTCTTC. The whole variable domain, remainder taken from reference TRBV7-6 and TRBJ2-1, is GAGVSQSPRYKVTKRGQDVALRCDPISGHVSLYWYRQALGQGPEFLTYFNYEAQQDKSGLPNDRFSAERPEGSISTLTIQRTEQRDSAMYRCASSAGASSYNEQFFGPGTRLTVL.

This sequence joins TRBV5-4 and TRBJ2-7; 8 bases map to TRBD1. The length of the CDR3 is 16 residues. V lost 3 bases, J lost 2 bases, and 10 bases stayed unmatched. Germline CDR1 and CDR2: SGHNT and YYREEE (reference sequence). The CDR3 nucleotides read TGTGCCAGCAGCTCCCGAGACAGGGGTCGGCCCTACGAGCAGTACTTC. As protein: CASSSRDRGRPYEQYF.

The V and J genes are TRBV27 and TRBJ2-2, with TRBD1 matching 8 bases. Per germline, CDR1 MNHEY and CDR2 SMNVEV (reference sequence). The CDR3 has 16 amino acids. Trimming cost V 6 bases and J 4 bases; bases outside gene matches: 10. CDR3 protein: CASRGPGQGFTGELFF. CDR3 sequence (DNA): TGTGCCAGCAGGGGGCCAGGACAGGGCTTCACCGGGGAGCTGTTTTTT.

This clone was seen only a few times. The J gene is TRBJ1-2, the V gene TRBV10-3, with 8 bases identical to TRBD1. J lost 4 bases, V lost 0 bases, and 4 bases had no gene match. The length of the CDR3 is 15 residues. Germline CDR1 ENHRY, CDR2 SYGVKD. The CDR3 DNA follows: TGTGCCATCAGTGAGTCCAGGGGGCCTGGCTATGGCTACACCTTC. This translates into CAISESRGPGYGYTF.

This chain joins TRBV5-1 and TRBJ1-2, with 10 bases identical to TRBD1. CDR1 and CDR2 (germline): SGHRS, YFSETQ. V gave up 4 bases and J gave up 1 base; unmatched junction bases: 7. CDR3 length: 16 amino acids. The CDR3 region is CASSRGTGAFNYGYTF. The CDR3 bases are TGCGCCAGCAGCAGGGGGACAGGGGCCTTTAACTATGGCTACACCTTC.

The J gene is TRBJ2-7, the V gene TRBV19; possible D gene TRBD2, 6 bases. Germline loops: CDR1 LNHDA, CDR2 SQIVND (reference sequence). This CDR3 has 16 amino acids. V was shortened by 3 bases and J by 2 bases, with 17 bases between the two germline ends. CDR3 nucleotides: TGTGCCAGTAGTATGACGGAGGGCAGAGACACCTACGAGCAGTACTTC. Protein: CASSMTEGRDTYEQYF.

The chain carries TRBV9 and TRBJ2-1; no clear D. The CDR3 has 15 residues. Trimming left V 0 bases short and J 6 bases short, with 13 bases between. Germline-derived CDR1 and CDR2 are SGDLS and YYNGEE. The chain's CDR3 is CASSVGMGTVNEQFF. The CDR3 DNA reads TGTGCCAGCAGCGTAGGAATGGGTACAGTCAATGAGCAGTTCTTC.

The rearrangement uses TRBV21-1 and TRBJ2-7; no check of the table's D call, TRBD1, against the DNA was made. TRBV21-1 represents a pseudogene. There are 16 residues in the CDR3. CDR3: CASSKKWDRYTYEQYF. As DNA, the CDR3 is TGTGCCAGCAGCAAAAAGTGGGACAGGTACACCTACGAGCAGTACTTC.

The chain uses TRBV7-9 and TRBJ1-4; 7 bases match TRBD1. Germline V gene lookup returns CDR1 SEHNR and CDR2 FQNEAQ (reference sequence). This CDR3 is 13 amino acids long. With 5 bases clipped from V and 7 bases from J, the junction kept 4 bases outside the gene matches. DNA of the CDR3: TGTGCCAGCAGCATGACAGGGCTTGAAAAACTGTTTTTT. This translates into CASSMTGLEKLFF.

The chain has TRBV19 and TRBJ1-1; D is unclear. Trimming took off 1 base at V and 4 bases at J, with 7 bases between the two ends. The CDR3 contains 13 residues. Germline V gene data show CDR1 as LNHDA and CDR2 as SQIVND (reference sequence). This CDR3 reads CASSIAEVTEAFF. The CDR3 region has the DNA TGTGCCAGTAGTATAGCCGAGGTCACTGAAGCTTTCTTT.

This clone has more than one count but fewer than ten. The chain recombines TRBV28 with TRBJ2-3; 8 bases align to TRBD1. V was pared by 7 bases and J by 3 bases, with 18 bases of the junction left unmatched. CDR3 length: 18 amino acids. Germline V gene sequence: CDR1 MDHEN, CDR2 SYDVKM. The CDR3 is CASNPSPLDRGLTDTQYF. The DNA for the CDR3 is TGTGCCAGCAATCCTTCCCCCCTCGACAGGGGCCTTACAGATACGCAGTATTTT.

The chain is built from TRBV6-5 and TRBJ2-7, with TRBD1 matching over 7 bases. The germline gives CDR1 MNHEY, CDR2 SVGAGI. CDR3 length: 14 residues. J lost 2 bases, V lost 7 bases, and 8 bases had no gene match. Here the CDR3 DNA reads TGTGCCAGCAAGGGGGCGCGACTAACCTACGAGCAGTACTTC. Amino acid sequence: CASKGARLTYEQYF.

V and J are TRBV27 and TRBJ1-2; 7 bases are a match to TRBD1. The CDR3 consists of 16 residues. The J segment lost 4 bases and the V segment lost 2 bases, leaving 10 bases of the junction unmatched. Germline CDR1 reads MNHEY; CDR2 reads SMNVEV (reference sequence). CDR3 DNA sequence: TGTGCCAGCAGTTTAACCTCGTGGGACAGCATCTATGGCTACACCTTC. Translation: CASSLTSWDSIYGYTF.

The rearrangement joins TRBV19 to TRBJ2-1; TRBD2 matches at 9 bases. V lost 6 bases, J lost 0 bases, and 15 bases stayed unmatched. This CDR3 region has 19 residues. The germline V gene encodes CDR1 LNHDA and CDR2 SQIVND (reference sequence). CDR3: CASSPRVAGAISSYNEQFF. In DNA form, the CDR3 reads TGTGCCAGTAGCCCTCGGGTAGCGGGGGCAATAAGCTCCTACAATGAGCAGTTCTTC. Based on the CDR3 plus reference TRBV19 and TRBJ2-1, the full variable domain is DGGITQSPKYLFRKEGQNVTLSCEQNLNHDAMYWYRQDPGQGLRLIYYSQIVNDFQKGDIAEGYSVSREKKESFPLTVTSAQKNPTAFYLCASSPRVAGAISSYNEQFFGPGTRLTVL.

The gene calls are TRBV5-1 and TRBJ1-1, with a possible D match to TRBD1 (5 bases). Trimming removed 1 base at V and 0 bases at J, with 7 bases between. The CDR3 spans 14 residues. Germline CDR1 SGHRS, CDR2 YFSETQ. The CDR3 protein is CASSLLGVNTEAFF. The CDR3 DNA follows: TGCGCCAGCAGCTTGTTAGGGGTGAACACTGAAGCTTTCTTT.

This chain joins TRBV5-1 and TRBJ2-1; 7 bases agree with TRBD2. Germline CDR1 SGHRS, CDR2 YFSETQ. This CDR3 has 15 residues. The V gene end was trimmed by 1 base and the J gene end by 4 bases; junction bases not matched to a gene: 5. The CDR3 is CASSLRTSRYNEQFF. CDR3 in DNA: TGCGCCAGCAGCTTGCGGACTAGTCGTTACAATGAGCAGTTCTTC.

V usage is TRBV20-1 and J usage is TRBJ2-7, with D possibly being TRBD1 (5 bases). Germline V gene lookup returns CDR1 DFQATT and CDR2 SNEGSKA (reference sequence). The CDR3 extends over 14 amino acids. V lost 3 bases and J lost 1, with 13 bases in between. DNA of the CDR3: TGCAGTGCTAGTAAGGGGCCCGTATCCTACGAGCAGTACTTC. Translation: CSASKGPVSYEQYF.

This sequence joins TRBV11-2 and TRBJ2-2; D possibly corresponds to TRBD2 (5 bases). V was shortened by 2 bases and J by 3 bases, with 13 bases between the two germline ends. Germline V gene lookup returns CDR1 SGHAT and CDR2 FQNNGV. This CDR3 contains 16 residues. The CDR3 DNA is TGTGCCAGCAGCTTAAATCCGGGGAGCGACACCGGGGAGCTGTTTTTT. As protein: CASSLNPGSDTGELFF.

This chain links TRBV5-4 with TRBJ2-1, with 10 positions matching TRBD1. This CDR3 contains 15 residues. Germline values: CDR1 SGHNT, CDR2 YYREEE (reference sequence). V gave up 3 bases and J gave up 4 bases; unmatched junction bases: 4. CDR3 coding DNA: TGTGCCAGCAGCTCCGGGACAGGGGCATACAATGAGCAGTTCTTC. Amino acid sequence: CASSSGTGAYNEQFF. Full variable domain (remainder filled in from reference TRBV5-4 and TRBJ2-1): ETGVTQSPTHLIKTRGQQVTLRCSSQSGHNTVSWYQQALGQGPQFIFQYYREEENGRGNFPPRFSGLQFPNYSSELNVNALELDDSALYLCASSSGTGAYNEQFFGPGTRLTVL.

This CDR3 reads CASSSRTGGNTIYF. CDR3 bases: TGTGCCAGCAGCTCTCGGACAGGGGGAAACACCATATATTTT. The chain joins TRBV3-1 (or the pseudogene TRBV3-2) to TRBJ1-3; 8 positions match TRBD1. This CDR3 comprises 14 residues. Germline V CDR1 and CDR2: LGHDT, YNNKEL (reference sequence). J was trimmed by 4 bases and V by 5 bases; bases with no gene match: 4.

The rearrangement joins TRBV5-4 to TRBJ1-2, with D possibly matching TRBD1 (5 bases). Germline values: CDR1 SGHNT, CDR2 YYREEE (reference sequence). V gave up 7 bases and J gave up 2 bases, with 18 bases separating them. CDR3 length: 15 amino acids. CDR3 in amino acids: CASSSPVAGNYGYTF. CDR3 nucleotide sequence: TGTGCCAGCTCCTCCCCAGTGGCAGGGAACTATGGCTACACCTTC.

This chain connects TRBV20-1 to TRBJ2-1; D gene ambiguous. V lost 4 bases, J lost 7 bases, and 8 bases lay in between. Germline V gene lookup returns CDR1 DFQATT and CDR2 SNEGSKA (reference sequence). The CDR3 has 11 amino acids. In nucleotides, the CDR3 is TGCAGTGCTAAACAAACAAATGAGCAGTTCTTC. The encoded protein is CSAKQTNEQFF.

This clone was recorded once. J is TRBJ2-1 and V is TRBV3-1 (or the pseudogene TRBV3-2); D remains unclear. The CDR3 extends over 13 amino acids. Trimming shortened V by 2 bases and J by 8 bases, and 10 bases separated the two germline ends. Germline CDR1 LGHDT, CDR2 YNNKEL (reference sequence). CDR3 amino acids: CASSQYNSDEQFF. The CDR3 DNA sequence: TGTGCCAGCAGCCAATATAACTCGGATGAGCAGTTCTTC.

In this sample, this clone turned up once. The chain carries TRBV18 and TRBJ1-2; D remains unclear. Germline-derived CDR1 and CDR2 are KGHSH and LQKENI. Trimming cost V 0 bases and J 7 bases, with 15 bases left between them. The CDR3 loop spans 15 amino acids. CDR3 protein: CASSPPNIGASGYTF. The CDR3, as DNA: TGTGCCAGCTCACCACCAAATATCGGTGCGAGTGGCTACACCTTC.